What follows are 30 T cell receptor beta chains derived from one specimen sequenced in a study of shared clonotypes between healthy human individuals. As defined, naive CD8 cells were CD45RO-negative and positively selected for CCR7, with terminally differentiated effector memory CD45RA+ cells excluded. Sequencing used immunoSEQ multiplex PCR; TCRdb keeps in-frame clones, though not all of them. Of some 1,900,000 clones in the sample, less than 95% are singletons; the top ten hold 1% to 1.5%. Material for sequencing was naive CD8+ T cells sorted from blood. The receptors were gathered from a man between 18 and 35 years old in good health.

The rearrangement links TRBV7-9 to TRBJ1-1; 8 nucleotides line up with TRBD1. With V trimmed by 1 base and J by 1 base, 5 bases remained unmatched. Germline V lookup: CDR1 SEHNR, CDR2 FQNEAQ (reference sequence). This CDR3 spans 16 amino acids. The CDR3 DNA reads TGTGCCAGCAGCTTAGTCGTTGGGACAGGGAACACTGAAGCTTTCTTT. Its protein product is CASSLVVGTGNTEAFF.

On this clone itself: This CDR3 is also generated by other DNA sequences in the sample. This rearrangement joins TRBV9 to TRBJ2-3; D not certain. Trimming took 3 bases from V and 0 from J, leaving 8 bases between them. Germline V gene sequence: CDR1 SGDLS, CDR2 YYNGEE. The CDR3 contains 14 residues. The CDR3 sequence: CASSADGSTDTQYF. In nucleotides, the CDR3 is TGTGCCAGCAGCGCGGACGGTAGCACAGATACGCAGTATTTT.

V usage is TRBV9 and J usage is TRBJ1-2; 11 bases line up with TRBD1. The trim removed 4 bases at V and 8 bases at J, leaving 13 bases unmatched. The CDR3 consists of 16 residues. Germline V lookup: CDR1 SGDLS, CDR2 YYNGEE. The CDR3 nucleotides are TGTGCCAGCAGCCCGTCGGGACAGGGGGTATTGAGGGGCTACACCTTC. This sequence encodes CASSPSGQGVLRGYTF. The complete variable domain, with remaining parts taken from reference TRBV9 and TRBJ1-2, reads DSGVTQTPKHLITATGQRVTLRCSPRSGDLSVYWYQQSLDQGLQFLIQYYNGEERAKGNILERFSAQQFPDLHSELNLSSLELGDSALYFCASSPSGQGVLRGYTFGSGTRLTVV.

This clone occurred once. Distinct nucleotide sequences in the sample also encode this CDR3. The chain couples TRBV5-6 to TRBJ2-3; D gene ambiguous. The CDR3 is 13 residues long. Per the germline V gene, CDR1 is SGHDT and CDR2 is YYEEEE. V gave up 3 bases and J gave up 0 bases, with 5 bases separating them. The CDR3 is CASSYGSTDTQYF. CDR3 sequence (DNA): TGTGCCAGCAGCTACGGGAGCACAGATACGCAGTATTTT. Combining the CDR3 with reference TRBV5-6 and TRBJ2-3 gives the whole variable domain DAGVTQSPTHLIKTRGQQVTLRCSPKSGHDTVSWYQQALGQGPQFIFQYYEEEERQRGNFPDRFSGHQFPNYSSELNVNALLLGDSALYLCASSYGSTDTQYFGPGTRLTVL.

CDR3 coding DNA: TGTGCCAGCCGGGACGTCGGACTCTACGAGCAGTACTTC. As protein: CASRDVGLYEQYF. The chain uses TRBV6-5 and TRBJ2-7, with D perhaps assigned TRBD1 or TRBD2 (5 bases each). With 8 bases removed from V and 3 bases from J, the gap between germline ends came to 14 bases. The CDR3 is 13 amino acids. Per the germline V gene, CDR1 is MNHEY and CDR2 is SVGAGI.

The gene calls are TRBV28 and TRBJ1-3, with D uncertain. Trimming removed 3 bases from V and 2 bases from J, with 11 bases in between. Germline V CDR1 and CDR2: MDHEN, SYDVKM. CDR3 length: 15 residues. The CDR3 DNA is TGTGCCAGCAGTTTCGAGGGTGTCGCTGGAAACACCATATATTTT. Translated, it gives CASSFEGVAGNTIYF. Full variable domain (missing parts from reference TRBV28 and TRBJ1-3): DVKVTQSSRYLVKRTGEKVFLECVQDMDHENMFWYRQDPGLGLRLIYFSYDVKMKEKGDIPEGYSVSREKKERFSLILESASTNQTSMYLCASSFEGVAGNTIYFGEGSWLTVV.

The genes are TRBV7-2 and TRBJ1-1, with D possibly TRBD1 on 6 matching bases. V was shortened by 4 bases and J by 1 base, with 19 bases between the two germline ends. The germline V gene has CDR1 SGHTA and CDR2 FQGNSA. This CDR3 has 17 amino acids. This CDR3 reads CASSSGRQEPRNTEAFF. The CDR3 DNA sequence: TGTGCCAGCAGCTCGGGGCGACAGGAACCGAGGAACACTGAAGCTTTCTTT.

V usage is TRBV5-1 and J usage is TRBJ2-5; TRBD2 matches 10 bases. CDR1 is SGHRS, CDR2 YFSETQ, per germline. V dropped 4 bases and J dropped 0; count of bases not matched to a gene: 6. The CDR3 has 16 amino acids. In DNA, the CDR3 is TGCGCCAGCAGCGACGCACTAGCGGGGTACCAAGAGACCCAGTACTTC. This encodes CASSDALAGYQETQYF.

V and J are TRBV5-8 and TRBJ2-1; 8 nucleotides match TRBD2. Germline V gives CDR1 SGHTS, CDR2 YDEGEE. The CDR3 is 13 amino acids. After removal of 6 bases from V and 7 bases from J, the junction contained 6 bases not matched to a gene. The CDR3 region has the DNA TGTGCCAGCACCCTTGCTAGCGGGAATGAGCAGTTCTTC. Amino acid sequence: CASTLASGNEQFF.

To note about this clone: Other DNA sequences in this specimen translate into the identical CDR3. Written as DNA, the CDR3 is TGTGCCAGCAGCGCAACTAGCGGGGCCTACAATGAGCAGTTCTTC. Its translation: CASSATSGAYNEQFF. This sequence joins TRBV9 and TRBJ2-1; 10 bases fit TRBD2. There are 15 residues in the CDR3. J lost 2 bases, V lost 3 bases, and 2 bases had no gene match. CDR1 SGDLS and CDR2 YYNGEE come from the germline V gene.

The chain recombines TRBV13 with TRBJ2-5; 12 bases agree with TRBD1. V lost 5 bases, J lost 4 bases, and 11 bases stayed unmatched. This CDR3 spans 17 amino acids. CDR1 and CDR2 (germline): PRHDT, FYEKMQ (reference sequence). The DNA of the CDR3 is TGTGCCAGCAGCCTTCAAACCGGGACAGGGGGCCTAGAGACCCAGTACTTC. Translating gives CASSLQTGTGGLETQYF.

Remarks on this clone: The sample carries other DNA sequences with the same CDR3. V usage is TRBV9 and J usage is TRBJ1-5, with D hard to call. With 0 bases removed from V and 1 base from J, the gap between germline ends came to 8 bases. The CDR3 is 15 residues long. The V gene's germline CDR1 is SGDLS and CDR2 YYNGEE. The CDR3 loop is CASSVDGLSNQPQHF. In nucleotides, the CDR3 is TGTGCCAGCAGCGTAGACGGTCTAAGCAATCAGCCCCAGCATTTT.

This chain uses TRBV6-1 with TRBJ2-7, with D maybe TRBD2 (6 bases). CDR1 is MNHNS and CDR2 is SASEGT in the germline V gene. V lost 7 bases and J lost 5, with 15 bases in between. The CDR3 runs to 13 residues. CDR3: CASNTGLLNEQYF. As DNA, the CDR3 is TGTGCCAGCAACACGGGACTCCTCAACGAGCAGTACTTC.

The V gene is TRBV6-1, the J gene TRBJ2-1, with a possible D match to TRBD1 (5 bases). Germline CDR1 is MNHNS and CDR2 is SASEGT. This CDR3 region has 15 residues. Deletions cut 3 bases from V and 2 bases from J, with 11 bases between. CDR3 sequence: CASSDGRATYNEQFF. DNA for the CDR3: TGTGCCAGCAGTGATGGCAGGGCTACCTACAATGAGCAGTTCTTC.

This CDR3 is CASSPPFWDQETQYF. The CDR3 region has the DNA TGTGCCAGCTCACCACCGTTCTGGGACCAAGAGACCCAGTACTTC. This sequence joins TRBV18 and TRBJ2-5; no clear D gene. The V gene's germline CDR1 is KGHSH and CDR2 LQKENI. V lost 0 bases and J 0 bases, leaving 8 bases between the germline ends. The CDR3 is 15 residues long.

The CDR3: CASSPWTGSMNTEAFF. DNA for the CDR3: TGTGCCAGCAGCCCTTGGACAGGCTCGATGAACACTGAAGCTTTCTTT. The V gene is TRBV14, the J gene TRBJ1-1; 7 nucleotides match TRBD1. With V trimmed by 4 bases and J by 0 bases, 8 bases remained unmatched. In germline, CDR1 is SGHDN, CDR2 FVKESK. The CDR3 contains 16 residues.

The chain recombines TRBV19 with TRBJ1-1; the D gene is possibly TRBD1 (5 bases). V was trimmed by 6 bases and J by 1 base, leaving 12 bases between them. The CDR3 runs to 14 residues. Looked up from germline, CDR1 is LNHDA and CDR2 is SQIVND (reference sequence). In nucleotides, the CDR3 is TGTGCCAGTAGAATTGGGGCAGGGAACACTGAAGCTTTCTTT. The encoded protein is CASRIGAGNTEAFF.

The rearrangement uses TRBV29-1 and TRBJ2-7; 9 nucleotides agree with TRBD1. J lost 2 bases, V lost 2 bases, and 4 bases had no gene match. There are 14 residues in the CDR3. CDR1 is SQVTM, CDR2 ANQGSEA, per germline. This CDR3 is CSVERDRDPYEQYF. The CDR3 nucleotides are TGCAGCGTTGAACGGGACAGGGACCCCTACGAGCAGTACTTC.

This chain uses TRBV11-2 with TRBJ1-2; D possibly corresponds to TRBD1 (6 bases). The CDR3 has 14 residues. From germline, CDR1 is SGHAT and CDR2 FQNNGV. Between the trimmed V and J ends, which lost 5 bases and 5 bases, there was a span of 15 bases. The CDR3 coding sequence is TGTGCCAGCAGCCCGGACAGCATCGGATATGGCTACACCTTC. It translates to CASSPDSIGYGYTF.

This rearrangement joins TRBV4-1 to TRBJ2-5; TRBD1 aligns across 9 bases. V was clipped by 4 bases and J by 3 bases; unmatched bases: 3. Germline lookup yields CDR1 MGHRA and CDR2 YSYEKL. This CDR3 region has 14 residues. The CDR3 DNA sequence: TGCGCCAGCAGCCGATGGACAGGGGAAGAGACCCAGTACTTC. Its protein is CASSRWTGEETQYF.

The CDR3 protein is CASSFVAGEGNEQFF. The CDR3 DNA sequence: TGTGCCAGCAGCTTCGTAGCGGGAGAAGGCAATGAGCAGTTCTTC. The chain couples TRBV7-9 to TRBJ2-1; 9 bases map to TRBD2. Germline assignment: CDR1 SEHNR and CDR2 FQNEAQ (reference sequence). The CDR3 runs to 15 residues. V shed 3 bases and J 6 bases; nucleotides not matched to a gene: 6.

The chain couples TRBV2 to TRBJ2-7; TRBD1 matches 8 bases. V dropped 8 bases and J dropped 2; count of bases not matched to a gene: 5. The CDR3 length is 13 residues. Germline V gene data show CDR1 as SNHLY and CDR2 as FYNNEI. The CDR3 sequence is CASDLQGAYEQYF. The CDR3 region has the DNA TGTGCCAGCGACCTACAGGGGGCCTACGAGCAGTACTTC.

Details on this clone: Other nucleotide sequences from this sample produce the same CDR3. The chain uses TRBV30 and TRBJ2-7, with D possibly matching TRBD2 (6 bases). V was cut by 0 bases and J by 6 bases, with 6 bases left in between. CDR1 is GTSNPN and CDR2 is SVGIG in the germline V gene (reference sequence). The CDR3 runs 11 residues. DNA for the CDR3: TGTGCCTGGAGTGTTAGCGGCGAGCAGTACTTC. Translating it yields CAWSVSGEQYF.

Written as DNA, the CDR3 is TGTGCCAGCAGTGAAAAGGCCAGGGGAGCGTGGGAGCAGTTCTTC. Translation: CASSEKARGAWEQFF. This sequence joins TRBV6-1 and TRBJ2-1; the D gene is possibly TRBD1 (6 bases). Between the trimmed V and J ends, which lost 2 bases and 10 bases, there was a span of 18 bases. The germline V gene has CDR1 MNHNS and CDR2 SASEGT. The CDR3 contains 15 residues.

The CDR3 is CASSSRTGGEFYNEQFF. The CDR3 DNA reads TGTGCCAGCAGCTCTCGGACAGGGGGGGAATTCTACAATGAGCAGTTCTTC. The chain employs TRBV9 and TRBJ2-1; 10 nucleotides match TRBD1. Losses at the gene ends were 4 bases for V and 3 bases for J; bases not matched to a gene: 10. The germline gives CDR1 SGDLS, CDR2 YYNGEE. There are 17 residues in the CDR3.

The rearrangement uses TRBV15 and TRBJ1-3; D uncertain. CDR1 and CDR2 (germline): LNHNV, YYDKDF (reference sequence). The ends were cut back, 6 bases at V and 4 bases at J, with 7 bases in the middle. CDR3 length: 12 amino acids. CDR3 amino acids: CATSLDGNTIYF. CDR3 DNA sequence: TGTGCCACCAGTTTGGACGGAAACACCATATATTTT.

This clone was seen only once. The chain couples TRBV4-3 to TRBJ2-1, with no clear D. V was pared by 1 base and J by 2 bases, with 9 bases between. The length of the CDR3 is 15 residues. CDR1 and CDR2 (germline): LGHNA, YSLEER. The CDR3 sequence is CASSQAETAYNEQFF. The CDR3 region has the DNA TGCGCCAGCAGCCAAGCAGAGACCGCCTACAATGAGCAGTTCTTC.

The V and J genes are TRBV13 and TRBJ2-7; 7 bases are a match to TRBD1. Germline V CDR1 and CDR2: PRHDT, FYEKMQ (reference sequence). V was pared by 0 bases and J by 2 bases, with 7 bases of the junction left unmatched. CDR3 length: 16 amino acids. CDR3 protein: CASSLGVGTDTYEQYF. The CDR3 DNA reads TGTGCCAGCAGCTTAGGGGTAGGGACAGATACCTACGAGCAGTACTTC.

This chain uses TRBV7-2 with TRBJ1-4; tentative D call: TRBD1 (5 bases). This CDR3 has 16 amino acids. CDR1 is SGHTA, CDR2 FQGNSA, per germline. The V end was cut by 4 bases, the J end by 4 bases, with 16 bases between. The CDR3 reads CASSSTRQPYNEKLFF. The DNA for the CDR3 is TGTGCCAGCAGCTCGACAAGACAGCCATATAATGAAAAACTGTTTTTT.

The genes are TRBV6-5 and TRBJ2-7; tentative D call: TRBD1 (6 bases). Trimming left V 5 bases short and J 3 bases short, with 14 bases between. Per germline, CDR1 MNHEY and CDR2 SVGAGI. The CDR3 length is 14 residues. The CDR3 DNA sequence: TGTGCCAGCAGTGACCGGGACACTGTCTACGAGCAGTACTTC. Its protein product is CASSDRDTVYEQYF.